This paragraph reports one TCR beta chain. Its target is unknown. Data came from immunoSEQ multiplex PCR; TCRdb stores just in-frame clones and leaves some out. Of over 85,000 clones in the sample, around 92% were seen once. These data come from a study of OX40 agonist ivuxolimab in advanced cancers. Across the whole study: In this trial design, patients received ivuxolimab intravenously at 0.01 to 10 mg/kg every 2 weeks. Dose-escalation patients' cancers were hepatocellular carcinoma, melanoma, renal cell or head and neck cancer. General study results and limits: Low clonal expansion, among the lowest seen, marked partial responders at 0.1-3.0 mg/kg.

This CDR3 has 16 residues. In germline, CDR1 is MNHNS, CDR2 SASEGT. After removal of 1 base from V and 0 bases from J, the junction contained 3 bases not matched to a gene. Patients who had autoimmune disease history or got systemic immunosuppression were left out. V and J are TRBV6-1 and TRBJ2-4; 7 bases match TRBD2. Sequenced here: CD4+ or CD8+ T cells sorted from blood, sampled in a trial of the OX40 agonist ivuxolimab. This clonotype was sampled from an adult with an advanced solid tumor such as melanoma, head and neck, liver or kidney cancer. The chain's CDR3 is CASSEEIAGAKNIQYF. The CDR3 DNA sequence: TGTGCCAGCAGTGAAGAGATAGCGGGAGCCAAAAACATTCAGTACTTC.